These T cell receptor beta chains were read from a single sample in a study of T cell changes during pregnancy in multiple sclerosis. The table came from immunoSEQ multiplex PCR; TCRdb's copy has only in-frame clones and leaves some out. Among approximately 110,000 clones listed, approximately 89% were seen once. The sequencing here drew on peripheral blood, taken after pregnancy. These receptors were collected from a female donor with multiple sclerosis, enrolled in a pregnancy study. CDR3s include the opening cysteine and the closing phenylalanine or tryptophan. D genes are given only for firm matches. Clone size, where shown, is once, few, many, or a class for clones that have expanded.

V,J,size,D,DNA,CDR3
TRBV30,TRBJ1-2,.,.,TGTGCCTGGAGTGTAGGGGGGGGCTATGGCTACACCTTC,CAWSVGGGYGYTF
TRBV27,TRBJ2-1,.,TRBD2,TGTGCCAGCAGTACCTTGGGACTAGAGGAATACAATGAGCAGTTCTTC,CASSTLGLEEYNEQFF
TRBV29-1,TRBJ2-1,few,.,TGCAGCTTTAGAACAGGGAGCTCCTACAATGAGCAGTTCTTC,CSFRTGSSYNEQFF
TRBV9,TRBJ2-1,.,TRBD2,TGTGCCACAATGCCAAGCGGGGGGGCAAACAATGAGCAGTTCTTC,CATMPSGGANNEQFF
TRBV27,TRBJ1-5,.,.,TGTGCCAGCAGTGTCTCGGGAGACAGCAATCAGCCCCAGCATTTT,CASSVSGDSNQPQHF
TRBV9,TRBJ1-1,.,.,TGTGCCAGCAGCGAGGGCTCGGGGGGCACTGAAGCTTTCTTT,CASSEGSGGTEAFF
TRBV30,TRBJ2-2,.,TRBD2,TGTGCCTGGAGTCCAACTAGCGGGGGGGGCACCGGGGAGCTGTTTTTT,CAWSPTSGGGTGELFF
TRBV5-6,TRBJ2-7,.,.,TGTGCCAGCAGCTTGGGAGGCGAGCAGTACTTC,CASSLGGEQYF
TRBV10-3,TRBJ1-5,.,.,TGTGCCATCACTTTGGCGTTAGGGGAAGGCCAGCCCCAGCATTTT,CAITLALGEGQPQHF
TRBV6-5,TRBJ2-3,.,.,TGTGCCAGCAGCCCAAACACAGATACGCAGTATTTT,CASSPNTDTQYF
TRBV7-9,TRBJ2-3,.,TRBD2,TGTGCCAGCAGCTGGGAGGCGGGACTAGCGGATCCTATAACAGATACGCAGTATTTT,CASSWEAGLADPITDTQYF
TRBV19,TRBJ2-4,.,TRBD1,TGTGCCAGTAGTATTTTACAGGGGGCAGAGGAGGACATTCAGTACTTC,CASSILQGAEEDIQYF
TRBV18,TRBJ1-5,few,.,TGTGCCAGCTCACCTACTATTAATCAGCCCCAGCATTTT,CASSPTINQPQHF
TRBV9,TRBJ2-7,.,TRBD1,TGTGCCAGCAGCCCCGGAACAGGGGGGGAGCAGTACTTC,CASSPGTGGEQYF
TRBV6-6,TRBJ1-6,.,.,TGTGCCATCGCCCACAGGCAGAATAATTCACCCCTCCACTTT,CAIAHRQNNSPLHF
TRBV5-1,TRBJ2-5,.,TRBD2,TGCGCCAGCAGCTTGGAGGGCGGGGGGCCGCGGACCCAGTACTTC,CASSLEGGGPRTQYF
TRBV23-1,TRBJ2-1,.,.,TGCGCCAGCAGCCAATCGCGGACAAATCCCTTCTTC,CASSQSRTNPFF
TRBV19,TRBJ1-6,.,.,TGTGCCAGTAGTGCACAAAATTCACCCCTCCACTTT,CASSAQNSPLHF
TRBV6-1,TRBJ2-1,.,.,TGTGCCAGCAGTGAAGATACGGTAGGGGCCTACAATGAGCAGTTCTTC,CASSEDTVGAYNEQFF
TRBV19,TRBJ2-2,.,TRBD1,TGTGCCAGTAGTAATTACAGGGGTACCGGGGAGCTGTTTTTT,CASSNYRGTGELFF
TRBV10-3,TRBJ2-7,.,.,TGTGCCATCAGTGATTATCCCTACGAGCAGTACTTC,CAISDYPYEQYF
TRBV9,TRBJ2-7,.,.,TGTGCCAGCAGCGAGGACACAGGCTACGAGCAGTACTTC,CASSEDTGYEQYF
TRBV10-3,TRBJ1-1,.,.,TGTGCCATCAGCCGAGATACTGAAGCTTTCTTT,CAISRDTEAFF
TRBV9,TRBJ1-6,once,.,TGTGCCAGCGGGGAACACCGATCGGGATCACCCCTCCACTTT,CASGEHRSGSPLHF
TRBV28,TRBJ1-3,.,.,TGTGCCAGCAGTTTTAGGACAGTGTCAATCTCTGGAAACACCATATATTTT,CASSFRTVSISGNTIYF
TRBV5-1,TRBJ1-2,.,.,TGCGCCAGCAGCTTGCCACCGGGGGGCTACACCTTC,CASSLPPGGYTF
TRBV5-1,TRBJ1-1,once,TRBD1,TGCGCCAGCAGCAAGGACAGGGGGAACACTGAAGCTTTCTTT,CASSKDRGNTEAFF
TRBV30,TRBJ2-3,.,.,TGTGCCTGGACTCCGGGACAACTCACAGATACGCAGTATTTT,CAWTPGQLTDTQYF
TRBV2,TRBJ2-1,.,TRBD2,TGTGCCAGCAGTGAAGGAATAGCGGGGATGAATGAGCAGTTCTTC,CASSEGIAGMNEQFF
TRBV9,TRBJ1-5,.,TRBD1,TGTGCCAGCAGCCCAGGACAGGGGGCGCGAAGCAATCAGCCCCAGCATTTT,CASSPGQGARSNQPQHF
TRBV13,TRBJ2-7,.,.,TGTGCCAGCAGCTTGTTGGCCGAGCAGTACTTC,CASSLLAEQYF
TRBV4-1,TRBJ2-5,.,.,TGCGCCAGCAGCCAAGGTCGGGGGGAGACCCAGTACTTC,CASSQGRGETQYF
TRBV2,TRBJ2-2,.,TRBD2,TGTGCCAGCAAGGTCCGCGGGGGGGCCTCCACCGGGGAGCTGTTTTTT,CASKVRGGASTGELFF
TRBV19,TRBJ1-2,.,.,TGTGCCAGTACCCAATCGGGGGGTTACTATGGCTACACCTTC,CASTQSGGYYGYTF
TRBV2,TRBJ2-5,.,TRBD1,TGTGCCAGCACCGCAGGGACAGGGGCCGTCTTAGAGACCCAGTACTTC,CASTAGTGAVLETQYF
TRBV2,TRBJ1-5,.,TRBD1,TGTGCCAGCGCTCAGGGGGCAAATAGCAATCAGCCCCAGCATTTT,CASAQGANSNQPQHF
TRBV13,TRBJ1-2,.,.,TGTGCCAGCAGCTTGGACAGAAACTATGGCTACACCTTC,CASSLDRNYGYTF
TRBV14,TRBJ1-2,.,TRBD1,TGTGCCAGCAGCCAGGACAGGTTAGGTGGCTACACCTTC,CASSQDRLGGYTF
TRBV7-2,TRBJ2-1,.,TRBD2,TGTGCCAGCAGCTTCGCGGGGGGGCTTCTCAACAATGAGCAGTTCTTC,CASSFAGGLLNNEQFF
TRBV7-7,TRBJ2-1,.,.,TGTGCTAGCAGCTTAGGGGGGGGCTCCGGAAATGAGCAGTTCTTC,CASSLGGGSGNEQFF
TRBV7-6,TRBJ2-5,few,.,TGTGCCAGCAGCCTACCAGGGGAGACCCAGTACTTC,CASSLPGETQYF
TRBV5-5,TRBJ2-1,.,.,TGTGCCAGCAGCTTGGAAGGTGTGTCTGAGGTCTCCTACAATGAGCAGTTCTTC,CASSLEGVSEVSYNEQFF
TRBV7-8,TRBJ2-5,.,TRBD2,TGTGCCAGCATCCGATCTTTAGCGGGGGGGGGAGAGACCCAGTACTTC,CASIRSLAGGGETQYF
TRBV19,TRBJ2-3,.,TRBD1,TGTGCCAGTAGTAGCCAACAGGGGGTAAGGGGAAGTGGCACAGATACGCAGTATTTT,CASSSQQGVRGSGTDTQYF
TRBV5-5,TRBJ2-5,.,.,TGTGCCAGCAGTTGGGAGGGGGACAGGATAGAGACCCAGTACTTC,CASSWEGDRIETQYF